This TCR beta chain was observed in a study of molecular identifiers for immune sequencing clone quantification. J was trimmed by 0 bases and V by 8 bases; bases with no gene match: 18. Germline V lookup: CDR1 SEHNR, CDR2 FQNEAQ (reference sequence). The CDR3 covers 19 residues. Making the bulk TCR libraries relied on previously described methods and listed TCR primers. TCRdb called the PCR reads again in MiXCR, with one record for every CDR3 protein. Here the sample spans 85,000 to 90,000 distinct CDR3 sequences, around 27% being singletons. The V gene is TRBV7-9, the J gene TRBJ2-2, with 7 bases fitting TRBD2. The specimen sequenced was naive CD8+ T cells from blood, with Jurkat cell RNA spiked in. The subset denotes: FACS-sorted CD8+CD4-CCR7+CD45RA+ naive T cells. This TCR derives from a human donor in good health. Some libraries in this study had Jurkat cell RNA spiked in. Here the CDR3 reads CASYDSGGPTAPNTGELFF. CDR3 DNA: TGTGCCAGCTACGACTCGGGGGGACCGACAGCTCCGAACACCGGGGAGCTGTTTTTT. Full variable domain (outside the CDR3, taken from reference TRBV7-9 and TRBJ2-2): DTGVSQNPRHKITKRGQNVTFRCDPISEHNRLYWYRQTLGQGPEFLTYFQNEAQLEKSRLLSDRFSAERPKGSFSTLEIQRTEQGDSAMYLCASYDSGGPTAPNTGELFFGEGSRLTVL.